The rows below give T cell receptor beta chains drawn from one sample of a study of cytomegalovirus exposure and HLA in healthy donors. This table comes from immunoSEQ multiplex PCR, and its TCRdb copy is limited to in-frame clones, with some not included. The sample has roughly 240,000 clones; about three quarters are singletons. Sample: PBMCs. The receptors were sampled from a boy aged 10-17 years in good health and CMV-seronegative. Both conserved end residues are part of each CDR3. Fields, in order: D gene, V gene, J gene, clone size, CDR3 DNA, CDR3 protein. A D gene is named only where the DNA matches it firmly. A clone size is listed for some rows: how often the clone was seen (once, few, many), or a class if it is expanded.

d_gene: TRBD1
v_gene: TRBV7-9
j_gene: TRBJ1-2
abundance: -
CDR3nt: TGTGCCAGCCGCGGACAGGGGGCAGGGTTCGGGGTTGGCTACACCTTC
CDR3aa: CASRGQGAGFGVGYTF

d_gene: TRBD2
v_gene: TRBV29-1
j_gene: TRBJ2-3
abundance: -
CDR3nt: TGCAGCGTTGCTAAATATGGGACTAGCGGGAGTACAGATACGCAGTATTTT
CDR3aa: CSVAKYGTSGSTDTQYF

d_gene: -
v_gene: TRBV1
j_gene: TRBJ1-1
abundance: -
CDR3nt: TGCACCGCAGGGACAGGAGAGAACACTGAAGCTTTCTTT
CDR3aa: CTAGTGENTEAFF

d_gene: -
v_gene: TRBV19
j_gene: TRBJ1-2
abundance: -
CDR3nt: TGTGCCAGTAGCCCAATATTACTCGCTCAGGGGGGCTACACCTTC
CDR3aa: CASSPILLAQGGYTF

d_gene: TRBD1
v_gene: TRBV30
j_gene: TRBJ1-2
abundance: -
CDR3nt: TGTGCCTGGGGGGACAGGGACTATGGCTACACCTTC
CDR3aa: CAWGDRDYGYTF

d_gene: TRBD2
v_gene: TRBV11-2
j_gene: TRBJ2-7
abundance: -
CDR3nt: TGTGCCAGCAGCTTATCACCCGGGACTAGCGGGGGAGAGCAGTACTTC
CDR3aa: CASSLSPGTSGGEQYF

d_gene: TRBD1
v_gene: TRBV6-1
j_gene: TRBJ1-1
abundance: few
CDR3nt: TGTGCCAGTATGGGACAGGTGAACACTGAAGCTTTCTTT
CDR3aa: CASMGQVNTEAFF

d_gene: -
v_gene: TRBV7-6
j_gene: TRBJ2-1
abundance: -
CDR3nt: TGTGCCAGCAGCCCCGGAGGAGGGGACTACAATGAGCAGTTCTTC
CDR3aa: CASSPGGGDYNEQFF

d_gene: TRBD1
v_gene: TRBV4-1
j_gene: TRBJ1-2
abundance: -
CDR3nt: TGCGCCAGCAGCCAAGAACAGGGGGCAAGCTATGGCTACACCTTC
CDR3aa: CASSQEQGASYGYTF

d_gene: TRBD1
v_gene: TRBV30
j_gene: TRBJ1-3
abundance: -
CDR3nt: TGTGCCTGGAGGAGGGACAGGGGCGCCTCTGGAAACACCATATATTTT
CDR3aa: CAWRRDRGASGNTIYF

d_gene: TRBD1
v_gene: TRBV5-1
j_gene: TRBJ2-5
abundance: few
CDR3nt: TGCGCCAGCAGCTTAGGACAAGGATCGGGACAGGTGGAGACCCAGTACTTC
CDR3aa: CASSLGQGSGQVETQYF

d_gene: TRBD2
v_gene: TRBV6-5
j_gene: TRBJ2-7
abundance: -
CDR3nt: TGTGCCAGCAGCCGACTAGCGGGACCCTACGAGCAGTACTTC
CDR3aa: CASSRLAGPYEQYF

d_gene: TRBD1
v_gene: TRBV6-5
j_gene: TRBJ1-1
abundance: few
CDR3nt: TGTGCCAGCACCTGGGACAGGGAGGCCACTGAAGCTTTCTTT
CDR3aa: CASTWDREATEAFF

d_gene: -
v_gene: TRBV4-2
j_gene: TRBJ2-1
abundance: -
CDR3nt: TGTGCCAGCAGCCCGGGTATCTCCTACAATGAGCAGTTCTTC
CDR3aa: CASSPGISYNEQFF

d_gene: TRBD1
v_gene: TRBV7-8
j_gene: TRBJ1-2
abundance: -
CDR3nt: TGTGCCAGCAGCTACGGGACAGCCCAGAATGGCTACACCTTC
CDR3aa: CASSYGTAQNGYTF

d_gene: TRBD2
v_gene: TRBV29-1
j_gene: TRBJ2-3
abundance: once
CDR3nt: TGCAGCGTTGAAGGAGGCAGCGGGAGGGAAGTAGATACGCAGTATTTT
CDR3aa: CSVEGGSGREVDTQYF

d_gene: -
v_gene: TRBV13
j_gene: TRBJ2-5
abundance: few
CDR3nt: TGTGCCAGCAGCTTAGCCGGGAGTGTTGGGGAGACCCAGTACTTC
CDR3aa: CASSLAGSVGETQYF

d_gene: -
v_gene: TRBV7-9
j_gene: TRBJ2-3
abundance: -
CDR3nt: TGTGCCAGCAGCCCCGGACTGCAAGTTAGCACAGATACGCAGTATTTT
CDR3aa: CASSPGLQVSTDTQYF

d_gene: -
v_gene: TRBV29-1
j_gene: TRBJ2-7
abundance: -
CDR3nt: TGCAGCGTTGATGGGGGATGGGGGGGCGGGAACGAGCAGTACTTC
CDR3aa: CSVDGGWGGGNEQYF

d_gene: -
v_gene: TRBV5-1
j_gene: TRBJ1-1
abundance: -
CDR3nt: TGCGCCAGCAGCTTACAGCCTTTGAACACTGAAGCTTTCTTT
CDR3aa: CASSLQPLNTEAFF

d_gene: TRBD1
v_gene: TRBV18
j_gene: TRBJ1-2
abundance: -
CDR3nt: TGTGCCAGCTCACCATTACAGGGGGATGGCTACACCTTC
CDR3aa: CASSPLQGDGYTF

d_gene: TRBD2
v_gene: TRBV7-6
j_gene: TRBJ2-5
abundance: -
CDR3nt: TGTGCCAGCAGCCTAATTAGCGGGAGCGGTGGGAGAGAGACCCAGTACTTC
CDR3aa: CASSLISGSGGRETQYF

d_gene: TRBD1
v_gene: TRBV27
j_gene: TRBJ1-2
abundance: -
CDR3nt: TGTGCCAGCAGTTCCCCTCAAGGGGGCTACTATGGCTACACCTTC
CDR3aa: CASSSPQGGYYGYTF

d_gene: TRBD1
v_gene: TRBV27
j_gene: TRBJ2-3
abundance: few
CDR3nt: TGTGCCAGCAGTTGGGACAGGGCAGATACGCAGTATTTT
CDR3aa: CASSWDRADTQYF

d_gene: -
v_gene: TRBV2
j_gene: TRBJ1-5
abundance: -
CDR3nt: TGTGCCAGCAGTGTGGAGAGGCGGGTCAATCAGCCCCAGCATTTT
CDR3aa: CASSVERRVNQPQHF

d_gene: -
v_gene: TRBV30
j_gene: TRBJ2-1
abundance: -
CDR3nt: TGTGCCTGGAGCCTCCGACAGGGGCAGGCCCGGGAGGCTCGGTACAATGAGCAGTTCTTC
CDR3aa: CAWSLRQGQAREARYNEQFF

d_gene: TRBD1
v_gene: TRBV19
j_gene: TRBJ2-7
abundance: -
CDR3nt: TGTGCCAGTAGGTGGACAGGGGGGGTCGAGCAGTACTTC
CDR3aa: CASRWTGGVEQYF

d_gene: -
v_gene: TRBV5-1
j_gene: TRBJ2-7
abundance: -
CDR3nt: TGCGCCAGCAGCTTGGCTAGTTCCCACGAGCAGTACTTC
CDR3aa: CASSLASSHEQYF

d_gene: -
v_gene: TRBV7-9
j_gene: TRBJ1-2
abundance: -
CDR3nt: TGTGCCAGCAGCTTAGCAGGGGGACAAACCGGCTACACCTTC
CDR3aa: CASSLAGGQTGYTF

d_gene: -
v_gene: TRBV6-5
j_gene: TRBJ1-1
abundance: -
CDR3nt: TGTGCCAGCAGTTACGCGGACAGAGCCACTGAAGCTTTCTTT
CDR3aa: CASSYADRATEAFF

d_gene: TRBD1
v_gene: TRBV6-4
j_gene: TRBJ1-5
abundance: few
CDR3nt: TGTGCCAGCGCCGACAGGGGCTATCAGCCCCAGCATTTT
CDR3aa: CASADRGYQPQHF

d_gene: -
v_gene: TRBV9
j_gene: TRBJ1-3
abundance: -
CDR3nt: TGTGCCAGCAGCCCCAAGGCGGGGCGGTCTACTGGAAACACCATATATTTT
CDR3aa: CASSPKAGRSTGNTIYF

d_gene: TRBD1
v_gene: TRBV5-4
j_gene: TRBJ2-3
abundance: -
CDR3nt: TGTGCCAGCAGCTTAAGAGGGGACAGAGATACGCAGTATTTT
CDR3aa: CASSLRGDRDTQYF

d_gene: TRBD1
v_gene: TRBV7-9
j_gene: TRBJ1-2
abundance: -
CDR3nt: TGTGCCAGCAGCCGAACCGACAGGGGCCAAAAAGGCTACACCTTC
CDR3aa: CASSRTDRGQKGYTF

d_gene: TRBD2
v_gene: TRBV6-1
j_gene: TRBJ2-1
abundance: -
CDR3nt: TGTGCCAGCAGTGGACTAGCGGGAGATACGTACAATGAGCAGTTCTTC
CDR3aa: CASSGLAGDTYNEQFF

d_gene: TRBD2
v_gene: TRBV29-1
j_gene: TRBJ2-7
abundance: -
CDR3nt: TGCAGCGTTGAAACGGGGGGCTCCTACGAGCAGTACTTC
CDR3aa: CSVETGGSYEQYF

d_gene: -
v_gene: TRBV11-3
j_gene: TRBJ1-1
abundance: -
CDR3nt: TGTGCCAGCAGCCCGTACATAGGGGGGGACACTGAAGCTTTCTTT
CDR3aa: CASSPYIGGDTEAFF

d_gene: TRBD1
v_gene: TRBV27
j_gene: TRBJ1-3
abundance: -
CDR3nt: TGTGCCAGCAGTCCGAAAATACAGGGGTCCTCTGGAAACACCATATATTTT
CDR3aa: CASSPKIQGSSGNTIYF

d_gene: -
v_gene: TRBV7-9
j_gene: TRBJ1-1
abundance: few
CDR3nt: TGTGCCACCAAATGGGGGGATGTCACTGAAGCTTTCTTT
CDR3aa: CATKWGDVTEAFF

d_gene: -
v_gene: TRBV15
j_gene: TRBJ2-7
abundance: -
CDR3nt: TGTGCCACCAGCATGATAGGTGTGGGCAGCTCCTACGAGCAGTACTTC
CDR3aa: CATSMIGVGSSYEQYF

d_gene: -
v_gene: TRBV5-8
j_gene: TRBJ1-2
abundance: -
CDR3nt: TGTGCCAGCAGCTTGAGTCGGGGAGAAGGCTACACCTTC
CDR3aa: CASSLSRGEGYTF

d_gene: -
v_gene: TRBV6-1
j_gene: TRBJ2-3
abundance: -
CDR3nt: TGTGCCAGCAGTGAAGCGTCCAGGGTGTTCACAGATACGCAGTATTTT
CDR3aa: CASSEASRVFTDTQYF

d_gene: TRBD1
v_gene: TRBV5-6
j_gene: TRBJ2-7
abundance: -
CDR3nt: TGTGCCAGCAGCTTAAGGGGGCTCCCGGCATACGAGCAGTACTTC
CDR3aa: CASSLRGLPAYEQYF

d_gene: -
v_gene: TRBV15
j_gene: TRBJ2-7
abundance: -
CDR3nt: TGTGCCACCAGCATCTCCCTGGACAGTTCCTACGAGCAGTACTTC
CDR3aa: CATSISLDSSYEQYF

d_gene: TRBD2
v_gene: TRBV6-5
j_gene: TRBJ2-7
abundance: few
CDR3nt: TGTGCCAGCAGAAACGCGGGAGGACTCTCCTACGAGCAGTACTTC
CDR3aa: CASRNAGGLSYEQYF

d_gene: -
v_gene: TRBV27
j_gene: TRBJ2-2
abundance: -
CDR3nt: TGTGCCAGCACCTCAGGTTCTGGGGAGCTGTTTTTT
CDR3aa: CASTSGSGELFF

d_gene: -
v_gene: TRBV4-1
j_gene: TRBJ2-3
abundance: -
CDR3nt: TGCGCCAGCAGCCAAGTTTCGACTTCCGTCACAGATACGCAGTATTTT
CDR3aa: CASSQVSTSVTDTQYF

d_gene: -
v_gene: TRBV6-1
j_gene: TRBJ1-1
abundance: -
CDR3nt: TGTGCCAGCAGTGGTATCAGGGTCATGAACACTGAAGCTTTCTTT
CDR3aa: CASSGIRVMNTEAFF

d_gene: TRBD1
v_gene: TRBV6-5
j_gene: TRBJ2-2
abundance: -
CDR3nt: TGTGCCAGCAGTCGAAAACAGGGGTACGGGGAGCTGTTTTTT
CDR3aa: CASSRKQGYGELFF

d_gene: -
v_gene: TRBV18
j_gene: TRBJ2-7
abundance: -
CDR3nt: TGTGCCAGCTCACCACCAGGAGGAAGCGAGCAGTACTTC
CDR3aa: CASSPPGGSEQYF

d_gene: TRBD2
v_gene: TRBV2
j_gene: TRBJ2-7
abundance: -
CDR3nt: TGTGCCAGTGAGGGGAGGGACCAAAGCTACGAGCAGTACTTC
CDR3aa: CASEGRDQSYEQYF

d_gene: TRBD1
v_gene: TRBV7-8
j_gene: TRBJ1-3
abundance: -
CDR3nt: TGTGCCAGCAGCTTAAATACAGGGGACCCTTCTGGAAACACCATATATTTT
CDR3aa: CASSLNTGDPSGNTIYF

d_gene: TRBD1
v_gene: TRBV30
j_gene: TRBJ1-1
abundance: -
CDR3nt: TGTGCCTGGAGTGTTGACAGGGCGACTGAAGCTTTCTTT
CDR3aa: CAWSVDRATEAFF

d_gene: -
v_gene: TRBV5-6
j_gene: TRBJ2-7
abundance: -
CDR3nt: TGTGCCAGCAGCTTTGGCAGGACTTACGAGCAGTACTTC
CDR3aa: CASSFGRTYEQYF